This T cell receptor (beta chain) was obtained from a study of blood T cell repertoires in COVID-19. Study background: T cells, B-cell-depleted T cells, or PBMCs supplied cDNA or gDNA.

Germline V gene data show CDR1 as KGHSH and CDR2 as LQKENI. V was pared by 3 bases and J by 9 bases, with 15 bases between. The CDR3 consists of 15 residues. As handled by the study authors: Amplification of reference gene primers provided the estimated nucleated cell counts. Here immunoSEQ multiplex PCR was the method, and the copy in TCRdb shows in-frame clones only, minus some. V and J calls and clone size follow that table, whereas D and trimming were derived from the DNA. The profile shows some 160,000 clones, 80% to 90% of them singletons. Sequences were obtained from peripheral blood. The source is a woman aged 65 to 85 with acute or convalescent COVID-19. This chain connects TRBV18 to TRBJ1-6; D may be TRBD1 (5 bases). The CDR3 bases are TGTGCCAGCTCACCCGGTGCGGGGGGTGGTTCACCCCTCCACTTT. Encoded protein: CASSPGAGGGSPLHF.